These 11 T cell receptor beta chains came from one sample sequenced in a study of Tregs in tolerant kidney transplant recipients (dated by TCRdb to between 2018 and 2020). These TCRs' antigens remain unknown. The method was the immunoSEQ multiplex PCR assay. The source is immuneACCESS, and TCRdb retained only in-frame sequences with V and J called. Part of the clones is not carried over; for the studies checked, unresolved V genes explain less than half of this, and the remainder is unexplained. A total of 25,000 to 35,000 clones appear in this sample, 65% to 85% of them only once. The leading ten clones occupy around 2.1% of the sample. Sequencing was performed on Tregs from blood cultured with allogeneic cells. These receptors were collected from a human donor in good health.

Notes on this clone: In the same sample, other DNA sequences code for this CDR3. J is TRBJ2-7 and V is TRBV9, with D perhaps TRBD2 (5 bases). V lost 3 bases to trimming and J lost 12 bases, with 22 bases between them. There are 14 residues in the CDR3. Germline assignment: CDR1 SGDLS and CDR2 YYNGEE. CDR3 nucleotides: TGTGCCAGCAGCGCCAGCCAGAAGCCCCGGGGTTTGTACTTC. This translates into CASSASQKPRGLYF.

The chain is built from TRBV4-3 and TRBJ2-5; maybe TRBD2 (6 bases). The germline CDR1 and CDR2 sequences are LGHNA and YSLEER. Trimming took 4 bases from V and 3 from J, leaving 9 bases between them. CDR3 length equals 13 residues. The CDR3 sequence: CASSRSGEETQYF. Written as DNA, the CDR3 is TGCGCCAGCAGCCGTAGCGGAGAAGAGACCCAGTACTTC.

This clone was seen a handful of times. The chain joins TRBV7-9 to TRBJ2-5, with TRBD1 as a possible D gene (5 bases). From germline, CDR1 is SEHNR and CDR2 FQNEAQ (reference sequence). There are 13 residues in the CDR3. Trimming took off 4 bases at V and 0 bases at J, with 6 bases between the two ends. CDR3 coding DNA: TGTGCCAGCAGCTCGGACAACCAAGAGACCCAGTACTTC. This translates into CASSSDNQETQYF.

This chain uses TRBV13 with TRBJ1-1; D is unresolved. This CDR3 is 13 amino acids long. The V end was cut by 2 bases, the J end by 6 bases, with 10 bases between. Germline loops: CDR1 PRHDT, CDR2 FYEKMQ (reference sequence). The CDR3 bases are TGTGCCAGCAGCTTACCCGGGAGGGCTGAAGCTTTCTTT. Its translation is CASSLPGRAEAFF.

The rearrangement joins TRBV19 to TRBJ2-2; unclear D gene. V shed 2 bases and J shed 2 bases, with 0 bases lying between them. Per germline, CDR1 LNHDA and CDR2 SQIVND (reference sequence). The CDR3 is made up of 12 amino acids. In nucleotides, the CDR3 is TGTGCCAGTAGTATAAACACCGGGGAGCTGTTTTTT. It specifies CASSINTGELFF.

The chain combines TRBV6-6 with TRBJ2-2; TRBD1 agrees at 9 bases. Germline V gene sequence: CDR1 MNHNY, CDR2 SVGAGI (reference sequence). The CDR3 has 16 residues. The J segment lost 4 bases and the V segment lost 5 bases, leaving 8 bases of the junction unmatched. Here the CDR3 reads CASSKTGGVGTGELFF. CDR3 bases: TGTGCCAGCAGTAAAACAGGGGGCGTAGGCACCGGGGAGCTGTTTTTT.

This rearrangement joins TRBV6-5 to TRBJ2-2; D may be TRBD2 (6 bases). This CDR3 has 14 residues. V lost 8 bases, J lost 4 bases, and 14 bases lay in between. Germline CDR1 and CDR2: MNHEY and SVGAGI. DNA of the CDR3: TGTGCCAGCGGTGAACTAGCCGCCACCGGGGAGCTGTTTTTT. It is translated as CASGELAATGELFF.

The chain is built from TRBV7-6 and TRBJ2-7, with D perhaps matching TRBD2 (5 bases). CDR3 length equals 17 residues. Trimming took off 0 bases at V and 2 bases at J, with 17 bases between the two ends. The V gene's germline CDR1 is SGHVS and CDR2 FNYEAQ. The CDR3 here is CASSLAGSGDVPYEQYF. Written as DNA, the CDR3 is TGTGCCAGCAGCTTAGCTGGATCCGGGGATGTACCCTACGAGCAGTACTTC. Complete variable domain (other parts from reference TRBV7-6 and TRBJ2-7): GAGVSQSPRYKVTKRGQDVALRCDPISGHVSLYWYRQALGQGPEFLTYFNYEAQQDKSGLPNDRFSAERPEGSISTLTIQRTEQRDSAMYRCASSLAGSGDVPYEQYFGPGTRLTVT.

The V and J genes are TRBV30 and TRBJ1-1; no firm D call. This CDR3 spans 11 amino acids. Germline CDR1 is GTSNPN and CDR2 is SVGIG (reference sequence). The V end was cut by 7 bases, the J end by 8 bases, with 14 bases between. CDR3 amino acids: CASRGMAEAFF. As DNA, the CDR3 is TGTGCCTCGCGGGGTATGGCCGAAGCTTTCTTT.

The J gene is TRBJ2-5, the V gene TRBV7-2; D is possibly TRBD1 (5 bases). The CDR3 totals 13 residues. CDR1 is SGHTA, CDR2 FQGNSA, per germline. Trimming left V 5 bases short and J 2 bases short, with 9 bases between. CDR3 loop: CASSRRAQETQYF. CDR3 nucleotides: TGTGCCAGCAGCCGCAGGGCTCAAGAGACCCAGTACTTC.

The V and J genes are TRBV4-1 and TRBJ2-3; no definite D call. With 0 bases removed from V and 1 base from J, the gap between germline ends came to 8 bases. CDR3 length equals 15 residues. CDR1 and CDR2 from the germline V gene are MGHRA and YSYEKL. CDR3 nucleotides: TGCGCCAGCAGCCAAGAATGGGCTGGCACAGATACGCAGTATTTT. Translated, it gives CASSQEWAGTDTQYF.